One and the same sample provided the 12 T cell receptor beta chains below, sequenced in a study of cytomegalovirus exposure and HLA in healthy donors. PCR amplification relied on 60 Vbeta primers (plus 13 Jbeta primers). Clones were sequenced by immunoSEQ multiplex PCR, and TCRdb holds only the in-frame ones, with some missing. The table shows over 150,000 clones, with roughly 80% occurring only once. The sequencing input was PBMCs. These receptors originate from a male donor in good health and CMV-seronegative.

The rearrangement uses TRBV6-5 and TRBJ1-4; D may be TRBD1 (6 bases). This CDR3 contains 14 residues. Between the trimmed V and J ends, which lost 5 bases and 4 bases, there was a span of 11 bases. Germline-derived CDR1 and CDR2 are MNHEY and SVGAGI. CDR3 loop: CASSPQGINEKLFF. CDR3 nucleotides: TGTGCCAGCAGTCCACAGGGAATTAATGAAAAACTGTTTTTT.

This chain joins TRBV11-3 and TRBJ2-1; TRBD1 might be the D (7 bases). The CDR3 spans 15 residues. The germline CDR1 and CDR2 sequences are SGHNT and YENEEA. The ends were cut back, 2 bases at V and 8 bases at J, with 16 bases in the middle. The CDR3 DNA reads as TGTGCCAGCAGCTTAAACTCAGGGGGGTCTCATGAGCAGTTCTTC. Its protein is CASSLNSGGSHEQFF.

This sequence joins TRBV7-6 and TRBJ1-3, with D perhaps matching TRBD1 (5 bases). CDR3 length equals 13 residues. Per the germline V gene, CDR1 is SGHVS and CDR2 is FNYEAQ. V gave up 1 base and J gave up 5 bases, with 6 bases separating them. The CDR3 loop is CASSLGQRNTIYF. The CDR3 DNA reads TGTGCCAGCAGCTTAGGACAGAGAAACACCATATATTTT. Complete variable domain (other parts from reference TRBV7-6 and TRBJ1-3): GAGVSQSPRYKVTKRGQDVALRCDPISGHVSLYWYRQALGQGPEFLTYFNYEAQQDKSGLPNDRFSAERPEGSISTLTIQRTEQRDSAMYRCASSLGQRNTIYFGEGSWLTVV.

The rearrangement links TRBV7-9 to TRBJ2-7, with 7 bases identical to TRBD1. The germline gives CDR1 SEHNR, CDR2 FQNEAQ (reference sequence). CDR3 length: 13 amino acids. Trimming removed 6 bases from V and 2 bases from J; junction bases left unmatched: 4. The CDR3 DNA is TGTGCCAGCAGACACAGGGGCACCTACGAGCAGTACTTC. Amino acids: CASRHRGTYEQYF.

The rearrangement joins TRBV18 to TRBJ2-1, with 7 bases aligning to TRBD2. Germline V gene data show CDR1 as KGHSH and CDR2 as LQKENI. The length of the CDR3 is 15 residues. The V and J ends lost 2 bases and 5 bases, in that order; junction bases with no gene match: 6. CDR3 in amino acids: CASSPAQLANNEQFF. In nucleotides, the CDR3 is TGTGCCAGCTCACCAGCCCAACTAGCGAACAATGAGCAGTTCTTC. The full variable domain, rest sourced from reference TRBV18 and TRBJ2-1, is NAGVMQNPRHLVRRRGQEARLRCSPMKGHSHVYWYRQLPEEGLKFMVYLQKENIIDESGMPKERFSAEFPKEGPSILRIQQVVRGDSAAYFCASSPAQLANNEQFFGPGTRLTVL.

J is TRBJ2-7 and V is TRBV5-1; 8 bases agree with TRBD1. CDR1 SGHRS and CDR2 YFSETQ come from the germline V gene. The CDR3 has 12 amino acids. The J segment lost 6 bases and the V segment lost 5 bases, leaving 4 bases of the junction unmatched. The CDR3 loop reads CASSVTGVEQYF. The CDR3 nucleotides are TGCGCCAGCAGTGTGACAGGGGTCGAGCAGTACTTC.

The chain joins TRBV7-8 to TRBJ1-3, with D possibly TRBD1 on 5 matching bases. CDR3 length: 16 amino acids. The V and J ends lost 1 base and 4 bases respectively, with 14 bases between them. CDR1 SGHVS and CDR2 FQNEAQ come from the germline V gene. The CDR3 here is CASSLVSAGIGNTIYF. The CDR3 DNA is TGTGCCAGCAGCTTAGTATCGGCAGGGATAGGAAACACCATATATTTT.

The CDR3 nucleotides read TGTGCCAGCAGCAAGCGAGAGGGACTTAGAAATAGCAATCAGCCCCAGCATTTT. Residues: CASSKREGLRNSNQPQHF. The V and J genes are TRBV21-1 and TRBJ1-5. TRBV21-1 is marked as a pseudogene. The CDR3 is 18 residues long.

The chain couples TRBV14 to TRBJ2-7, with 11 bases matching TRBD2. The CDR3 is 19 residues long. Trimming took 0 bases from V and 3 from J; bases not matched to a gene: 13. Germline CDR1 reads SGHDN; CDR2 reads FVKESK. CDR3 residues: CASSQDDAGLAGGDYEQYF. The CDR3 bases are TGTGCCAGCAGCCAAGACGACGCCGGACTAGCGGGCGGGGACTACGAGCAGTACTTC.

This clone was counted once. V is TRBV7-3 and J is TRBJ2-1; 7 nucleotides match TRBD2. CDR1 is SGHTA, CDR2 FQGTGA, per germline. CDR3 size: 17 residues. V shed 5 bases and J 0 bases; nucleotides not matched to a gene: 10. The CDR3 bases are TGTGCCAGCAGCGCGATAACTAGCGCCTACTCCTACAATGAGCAGTTCTTC. This translates into CASSAITSAYSYNEQFF.

The table lists this clone with a few counts. V is TRBV14 and J is TRBJ2-3; perhaps TRBD2 as D (5 bases). From germline, CDR1 is SGHDN and CDR2 FVKESK. This CDR3 spans 14 amino acids. Trimming cost V 10 bases and J 0 bases, with 14 bases left between them. DNA of the CDR3: TGTGCCACCCCGGACTTCACTAGCACAGATACGCAGTATTTT. It translates to CATPDFTSTDTQYF.

This chain links TRBV5-1 with TRBJ2-7, with D tentatively TRBD1 (6 bases). The CDR3 covers 15 residues. The V end lost 4 bases, the J end lost 0 bases, and 14 bases lay between the germline ends. Germline V gene data show CDR1 as SGHRS and CDR2 as YFSETQ. CDR3 DNA sequence: TGCGCCAGCAGCGGACAGAGACAGCCCTCCTACGAGCAGTACTTC. Its protein product is CASSGQRQPSYEQYF.